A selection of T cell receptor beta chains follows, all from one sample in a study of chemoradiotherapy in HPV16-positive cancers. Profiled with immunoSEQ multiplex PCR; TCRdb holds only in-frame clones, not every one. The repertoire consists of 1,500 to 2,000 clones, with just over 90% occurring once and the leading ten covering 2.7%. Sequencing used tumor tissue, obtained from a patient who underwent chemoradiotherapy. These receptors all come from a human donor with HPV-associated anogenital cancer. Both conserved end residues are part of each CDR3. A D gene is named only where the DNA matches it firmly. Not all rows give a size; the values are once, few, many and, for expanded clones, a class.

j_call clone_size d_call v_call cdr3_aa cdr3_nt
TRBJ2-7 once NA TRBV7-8 CASSPSVTALAYEQYF TGTGCCAGCAGCCCGTCGGTCACAGCCTTAGCCTACGAGCAGTACTTC
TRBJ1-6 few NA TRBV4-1 CASRTVAGNSPLHF TGCGCCAGCAGAACCGTCGCGGGAAATTCACCCCTCCACTTT
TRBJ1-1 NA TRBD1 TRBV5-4 CASSIRDRGLSEAFF TGTGCCAGCAGCATCCGGGACAGGGGGCTTTCTGAAGCTTTCTTT
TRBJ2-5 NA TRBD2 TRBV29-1 CSVVTSGGGTQYF TGCAGCGTTGTGACTAGCGGGGGTGGGACCCAGTACTTC
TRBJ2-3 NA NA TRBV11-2 CASSLDGGRATDTQYF TGTGCCAGCAGCTTAGATGGGGGACGAGCCACAGATACGCAGTATTTT
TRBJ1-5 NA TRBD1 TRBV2 CASNPRSGQATGPQHF TGTGCCAGCAATCCCCGTTCCGGACAGGCGACCGGGCCCCAGCATTTT
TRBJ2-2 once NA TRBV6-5 CASRPAYGELFF TGTGCCAGCAGGCCTGCATACGGGGAGCTGTTTTTT
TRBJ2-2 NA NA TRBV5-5 CASSLGGSHGELFF TGTGCCAGCAGCTTGGGTGGGTCCCACGGGGAGCTGTTTTTT
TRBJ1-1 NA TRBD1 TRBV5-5 CASSLATGATMNTEAFF TGTGCCAGCAGCCTCGCGACAGGGGCGACTATGAACACTGAAGCTTTCTTT
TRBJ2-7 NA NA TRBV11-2 CASSPLYEQYF TGTGCCAGCAGCCCCCTATACGAGCAGTACTTC
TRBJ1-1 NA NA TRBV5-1 CASSFGMANTEAFF TGCGCCAGCAGCTTTGGGATGGCGAACACTGAAGCTTTCTTT
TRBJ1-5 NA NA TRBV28 CASISQGLEMPQHF TGTGCCAGCATCTCACAGGGCCTAGAGATGCCCCAGCATTTT
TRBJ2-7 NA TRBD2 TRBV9 CASSVGAGQGIHEQYF TGTGCCAGCAGCGTAGGAGCGGGGCAGGGTATCCACGAGCAGTACTTC
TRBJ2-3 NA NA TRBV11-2 CASSNKRRADTQYF TGTGCCAGCAGCAACAAACGCCGGGCAGATACGCAGTATTTT
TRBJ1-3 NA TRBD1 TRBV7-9 CASSLSGGRDTIYF TGTGCCAGCAGCCTCTCAGGGGGCCGCGACACCATATATTTT
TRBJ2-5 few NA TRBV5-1 CASSLVSGVETQYF TGCGCCAGCAGCTTGGTGTCAGGGGTAGAGACCCAGTACTTC
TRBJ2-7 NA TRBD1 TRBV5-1 CASSGTGSYEQYF TGCGCCAGCAGTGGGACAGGGTCCTACGAGCAGTACTTC
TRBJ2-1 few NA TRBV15 CATSRLYRGGYDEQFF TGTGCCACCAGCAGGTTATACAGGGGGGGGTACGATGAGCAGTTCTTC
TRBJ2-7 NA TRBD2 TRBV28 CASRLRLAGPYEQYF TGTGCCAGCAGACTCCGACTAGCGGGGCCCTACGAGCAGTACTTC
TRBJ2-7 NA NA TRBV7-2 CASSGRVLDEQYF TGTGCCAGCAGCGGAAGGGTTCTGGACGAGCAGTACTTC
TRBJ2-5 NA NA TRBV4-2 CASSQVGRGEETQYF TGTGCCAGCAGCCAAGTTGGCAGGGGGGAAGAGACCCAGTACTTC
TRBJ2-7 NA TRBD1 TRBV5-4 CASSHGTGAYEQYF TGTGCCAGCAGCCATGGGACAGGGGCCTACGAGCAGTACTTC
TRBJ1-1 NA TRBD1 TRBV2 CASSGDREAFF TGTGCCAGCAGTGGGGACAGGGAAGCTTTCTTT
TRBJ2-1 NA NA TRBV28 CASSPYNEQFF TGTGCCAGCAGCCCCTACAATGAGCAGTTCTTC
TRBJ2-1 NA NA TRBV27 CASSLGNNEQFF TGTGCCAGCAGTTTGGGAAACAATGAGCAGTTCTTC
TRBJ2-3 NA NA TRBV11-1 CASSPQKETGYYTDTQYF TGTGCCAGCAGCCCTCAGAAAGAGACGGGTTACTACACAGATACGCAGTATTTT
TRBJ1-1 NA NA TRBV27 CASSLGVSSEAFF TGTGCCAGCAGTTTAGGGGTGAGTTCTGAAGCTTTCTTT
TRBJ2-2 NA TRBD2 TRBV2 CASSNSGRASTGELFF TGTGCCAGCAGTAACAGCGGGAGGGCCTCCACCGGGGAGCTGTTTTTT
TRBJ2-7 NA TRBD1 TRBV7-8 CASSSDRAHEQYF TGTGCCAGCAGCTCCGACAGGGCCCACGAGCAGTACTTC
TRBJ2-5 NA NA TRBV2 CASSGETQYF TGTGCCAGCAGTGGAGAGACCCAGTACTTC
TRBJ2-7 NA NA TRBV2 CASNPIKANEQYF TGTGCCAGCAACCCAATAAAGGCAAACGAGCAGTACTTC
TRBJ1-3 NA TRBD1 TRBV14 CASSQGTGYGNTIYF TGTGCCAGCAGCCAAGGGACAGGGTACGGAAACACCATATATTTT
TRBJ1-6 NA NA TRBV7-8 CASSFGQEGSPLHF TGTGCCAGCAGCTTCGGACAAGAGGGCTCACCCCTCCACTTT
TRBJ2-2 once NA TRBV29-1 CSGSRTNTGELFF TGCAGCGGGTCGCGGACGAACACCGGGGAGCTGTTTTTT
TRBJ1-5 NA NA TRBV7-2 CASSPTLGATTQHF TGTGCCAGCAGCCCTACTCTGGGGGCTACGACCCAGCATTTT
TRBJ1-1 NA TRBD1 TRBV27 CASSSRQGFLAEAFF TGTGCCAGCAGTTCTCGACAGGGGTTTTTGGCTGAAGCTTTCTTT
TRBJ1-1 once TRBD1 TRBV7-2 CASSGDRVTEAFF TGTGCCAGCAGCGGTGACAGGGTGACTGAAGCTTTCTTT
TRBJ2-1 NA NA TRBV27 CASSPGLVGGQQFF TGTGCCAGCAGCCCCGGACTAGTAGGGGGACAGCAGTTCTTC
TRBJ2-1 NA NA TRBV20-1 CSANRIGEQFF TGCAGTGCTAACAGGATTGGTGAGCAGTTCTTC
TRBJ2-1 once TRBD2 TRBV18 CASSLAGYSYNEQFF TGTGCCAGCTCACTAGCGGGGTATTCCTACAATGAGCAGTTCTTC
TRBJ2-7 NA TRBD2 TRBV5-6 CASSFGLAYEQYF TGTGCCAGCAGCTTCGGACTAGCTTACGAGCAGTACTTC
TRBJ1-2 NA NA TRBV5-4 CASSIDVGQNYGYTF TGTGCCAGCAGCATTGATGTTGGACAAAACTATGGCTACACCTTC
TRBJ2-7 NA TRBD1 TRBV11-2 CASSPDRVHLSYEQYF TGTGCCAGCAGCCCGGACAGGGTCCACCTTTCCTACGAGCAGTACTTC
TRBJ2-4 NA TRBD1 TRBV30 CAWTPGTGSWDIQYF TGTGCCTGGACCCCCGGGACAGGGAGTTGGGACATTCAGTACTTC
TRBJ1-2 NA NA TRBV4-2 CASSQEVGENYGYTF TGTGCCAGCAGCCAAGAGGTTGGAGAAAACTATGGCTACACCTTC
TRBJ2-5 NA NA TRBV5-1 CASSLLQLQETQYF TGCGCCAGCAGCTTGTTGCAGCTCCAAGAGACCCAGTACTTC
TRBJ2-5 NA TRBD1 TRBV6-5 CASSLTGQGKHF TGTGCCAGCAGTTTGACCGGACAGGGTAAACACTTC
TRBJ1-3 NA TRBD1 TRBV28 CASSLPQGSIGNTIYF TGTGCCAGCAGTTTACCACAGGGGAGTATCGGAAACACCATATATTTT
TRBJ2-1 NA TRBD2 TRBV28 CASSLGGTVGEQFF TGTGCCAGCAGTCTGGGGGGGACGGTGGGTGAGCAGTTCTTC
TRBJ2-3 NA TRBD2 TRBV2 CASKGLGGRVTDTQYF TGTGCCAGCAAGGGGTTAGGCGGGAGAGTCACAGATACGCAGTATTTT
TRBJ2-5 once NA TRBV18 CASSPLIQETQYF TGTGCCAGCTCACCACTGATCCAGGAGACCCAGTACTTC
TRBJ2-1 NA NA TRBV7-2 CASSLPPGLFNEQFF TGTGCCAGCAGCTTACCTCCCGGACTGTTCAATGAGCAGTTCTTC
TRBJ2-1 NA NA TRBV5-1 CASSLGPAEVYNEQFF TGCGCCAGCAGCTTGGGACCAGCGGAGGTCTACAATGAGCAGTTCTTC
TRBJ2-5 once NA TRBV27 CASSPRRWETQYF TGTGCCAGCAGTCCTAGACGGTGGGAGACCCAGTACTTC
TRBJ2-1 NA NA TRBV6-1 CASSASPAGPLRNEQFF TGTGCCAGCAGTGCCTCCCCTGCCGGTCCCCTACGCAATGAGCAGTTCTTC
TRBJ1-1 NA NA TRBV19 CASSTQMNTEAFF TGTGCCAGTAGTACACAGATGAACACTGAAGCTTTCTTT
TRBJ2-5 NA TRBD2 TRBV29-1 CSVGLGTSTETQYF TGCAGCGTTGGCCTAGGGACTAGTACGGAGACCCAGTACTTC
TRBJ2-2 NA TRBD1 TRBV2 CASNRDRVNTGELFF TGTGCCAGCAATAGGGACAGGGTGAACACCGGGGAGCTGTTTTTT
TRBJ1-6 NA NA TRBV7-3 CASSLYQSMDSSYNSPLHF TGTGCCAGCAGCCTATACCAATCTATGGACAGCTCGTATAATTCACCCCTCCACTTT
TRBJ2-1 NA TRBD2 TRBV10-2 CASSEGGGGAGVF TGCGCCAGCAGTGAGGGGGGCGGGGGGGCTGGGGTCTTC